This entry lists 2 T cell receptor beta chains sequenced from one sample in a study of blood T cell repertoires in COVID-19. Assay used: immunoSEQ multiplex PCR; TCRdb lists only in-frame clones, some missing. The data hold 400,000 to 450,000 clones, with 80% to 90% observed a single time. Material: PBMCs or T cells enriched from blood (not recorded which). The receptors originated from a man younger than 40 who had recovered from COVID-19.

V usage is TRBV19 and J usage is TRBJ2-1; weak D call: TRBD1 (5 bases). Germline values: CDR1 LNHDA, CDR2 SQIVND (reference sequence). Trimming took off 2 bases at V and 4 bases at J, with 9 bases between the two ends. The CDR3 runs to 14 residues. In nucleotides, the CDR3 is TGTGCCAGTAGTATATGGGGCCCATACAATGAGCAGTTCTTC. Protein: CASSIWGPYNEQFF.

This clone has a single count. The CDR3 nucleotides read TGTGCCAGCAGCCCCTACATGGGAGGTACTGAAGCTTTCTTT. Its translation is CASSPYMGGTEAFF. The chain uses TRBV7-6 and TRBJ1-1; no clear D gene. Germline loops: CDR1 SGHVS, CDR2 FNYEAQ. V lost 5 bases and J lost 5, with 15 bases in between. The CDR3 runs to 14 residues.